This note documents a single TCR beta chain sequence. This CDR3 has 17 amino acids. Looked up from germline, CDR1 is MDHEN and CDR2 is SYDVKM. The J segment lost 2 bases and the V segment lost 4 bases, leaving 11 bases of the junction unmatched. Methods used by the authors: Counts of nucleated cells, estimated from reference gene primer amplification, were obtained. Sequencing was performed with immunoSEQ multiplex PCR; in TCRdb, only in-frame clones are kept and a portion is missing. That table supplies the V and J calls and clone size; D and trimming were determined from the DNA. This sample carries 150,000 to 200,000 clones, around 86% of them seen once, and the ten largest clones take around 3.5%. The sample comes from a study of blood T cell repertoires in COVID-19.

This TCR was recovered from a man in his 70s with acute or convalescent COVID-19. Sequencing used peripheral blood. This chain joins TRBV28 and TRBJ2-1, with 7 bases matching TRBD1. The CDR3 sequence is CASSSLGTAGPYNEQFF. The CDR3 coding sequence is TGTGCCAGCAGTTCCTTGGGGACAGCCGGACCCTACAATGAGCAGTTCTTC.